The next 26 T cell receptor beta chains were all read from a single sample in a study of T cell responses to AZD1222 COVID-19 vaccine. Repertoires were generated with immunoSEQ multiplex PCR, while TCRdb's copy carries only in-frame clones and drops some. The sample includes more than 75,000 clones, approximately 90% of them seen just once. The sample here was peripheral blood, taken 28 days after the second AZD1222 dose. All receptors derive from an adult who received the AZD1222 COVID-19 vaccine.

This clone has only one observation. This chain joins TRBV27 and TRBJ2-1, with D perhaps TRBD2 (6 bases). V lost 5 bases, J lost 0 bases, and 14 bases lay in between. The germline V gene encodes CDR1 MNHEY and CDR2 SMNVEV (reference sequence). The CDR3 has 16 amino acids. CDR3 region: CASSPIAANSYNEQFF. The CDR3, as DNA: TGTGCCAGCAGTCCAATAGCGGCAAACTCCTACAATGAGCAGTTCTTC.

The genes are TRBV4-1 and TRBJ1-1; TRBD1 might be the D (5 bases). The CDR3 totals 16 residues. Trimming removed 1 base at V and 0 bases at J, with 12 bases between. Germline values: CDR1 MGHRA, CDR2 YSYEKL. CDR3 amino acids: CASSQGLRALNTEAFF. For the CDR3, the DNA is TGCGCCAGCAGCCAAGGCCTCAGGGCCCTGAACACTGAAGCTTTCTTT.

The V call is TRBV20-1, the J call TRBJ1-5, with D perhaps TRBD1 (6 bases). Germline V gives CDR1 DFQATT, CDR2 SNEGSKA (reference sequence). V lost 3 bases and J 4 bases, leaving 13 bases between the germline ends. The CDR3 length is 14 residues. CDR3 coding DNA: TGCAGTGCTAGTTCGGGGGCGTCGAATCAGCCCCAGCATTTT. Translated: CSASSGASNQPQHF.

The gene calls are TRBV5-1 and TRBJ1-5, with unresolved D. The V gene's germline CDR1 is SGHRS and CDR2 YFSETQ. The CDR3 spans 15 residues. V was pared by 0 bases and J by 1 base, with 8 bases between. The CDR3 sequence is CASSLGPGSNQPQHF. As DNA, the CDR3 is TGCGCCAGCAGCTTGGGGCCGGGGAGCAATCAGCCCCAGCATTTT.

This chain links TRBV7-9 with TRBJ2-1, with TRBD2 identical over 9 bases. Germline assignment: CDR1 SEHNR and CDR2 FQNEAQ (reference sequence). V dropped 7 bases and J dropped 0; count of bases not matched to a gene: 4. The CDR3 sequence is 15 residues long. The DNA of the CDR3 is TGTGCCAGCATTCTAGCGGGAAGCTCCTACAATGAGCAGTTCTTC. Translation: CASILAGSSYNEQFF.

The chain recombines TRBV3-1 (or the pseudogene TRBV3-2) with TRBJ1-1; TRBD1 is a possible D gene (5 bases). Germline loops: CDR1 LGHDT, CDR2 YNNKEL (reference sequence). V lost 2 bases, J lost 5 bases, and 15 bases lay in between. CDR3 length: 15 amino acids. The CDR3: CASSQSDGRGTEAFF. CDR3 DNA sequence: TGTGCCAGCAGCCAATCCGACGGGCGGGGGACTGAAGCTTTCTTT.

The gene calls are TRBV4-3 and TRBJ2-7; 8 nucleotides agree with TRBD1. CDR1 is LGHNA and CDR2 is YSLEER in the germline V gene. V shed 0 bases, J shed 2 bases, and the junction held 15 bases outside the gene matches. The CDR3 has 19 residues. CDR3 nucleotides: TGCGCCAGCAGCCAAGACCTGACAGGGGAGATCGATTTGGCCTACGAGCAGTACTTC. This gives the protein CASSQDLTGEIDLAYEQYF.

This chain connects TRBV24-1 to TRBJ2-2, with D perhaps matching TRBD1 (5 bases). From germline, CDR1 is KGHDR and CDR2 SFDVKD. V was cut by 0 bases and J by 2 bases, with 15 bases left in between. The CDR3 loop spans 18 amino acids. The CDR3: CATSDLGQGFRNTGELFF. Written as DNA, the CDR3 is TGTGCCACCAGTGATTTGGGGCAGGGTTTCCGAAACACCGGGGAGCTGTTTTTT.

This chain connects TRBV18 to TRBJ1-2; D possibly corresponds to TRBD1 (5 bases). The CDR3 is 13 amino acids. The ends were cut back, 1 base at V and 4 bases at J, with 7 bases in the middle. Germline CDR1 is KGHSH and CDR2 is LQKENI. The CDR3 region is CASSPRDGYGYTF. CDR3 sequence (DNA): TGTGCCAGCTCACCACGGGACGGCTATGGCTACACCTTC.

CDR3 sequence: CASSSGRAGVNTEAFF. CDR3 DNA: TGTGCCAGTAGCTCCGGGCGGGCAGGGGTGAACACTGAAGCTTTCTTT. The rearrangement joins TRBV19 to TRBJ1-1, with a weak D call TRBD1 (6 bases). This CDR3 is 16 amino acids long. Germline V gives CDR1 LNHDA, CDR2 SQIVND (reference sequence). Trimming pared 6 bases from V and 0 bases from J, leaving 17 bases between.

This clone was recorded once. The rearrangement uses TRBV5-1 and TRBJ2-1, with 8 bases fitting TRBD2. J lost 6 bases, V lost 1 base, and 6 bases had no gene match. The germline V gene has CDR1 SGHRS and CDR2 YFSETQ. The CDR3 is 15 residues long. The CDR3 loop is CASSLPAGASNEQFF. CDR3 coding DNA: TGCGCCAGCAGCTTGCCAGCGGGAGCCTCCAATGAGCAGTTCTTC. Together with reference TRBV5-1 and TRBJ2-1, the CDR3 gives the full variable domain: KAGVTQTPRYLIKTRGQQVTLSCSPISGHRSVSWYQQTPGQGLQFLFEYFSETQRNKGNFPGRFSGRQFSNSRSEMNVSTLELGDSALYLCASSLPAGASNEQFFGPGTRLTVL.

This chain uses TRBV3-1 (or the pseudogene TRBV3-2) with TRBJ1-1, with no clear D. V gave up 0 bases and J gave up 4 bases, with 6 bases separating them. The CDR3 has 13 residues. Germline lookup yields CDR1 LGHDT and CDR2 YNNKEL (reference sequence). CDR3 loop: CASSQEGGTEAFF. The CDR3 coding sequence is TGTGCCAGCAGCCAAGAGGGAGGCACTGAAGCTTTCTTT.

The chain's CDR3 is CATSRDRTGEQYF. In DNA, the CDR3 is TGTGCCACCAGCAGAGATAGGACAGGAGAGCAGTACTTC. This chain connects TRBV15 to TRBJ2-7; 7 nucleotides agree with TRBD1. The V and J ends lost 0 bases and 7 bases, in that order; junction bases with no gene match: 3. The CDR3 is 13 amino acids. Looked up from germline, CDR1 is LNHNV and CDR2 is YYDKDF (reference sequence).

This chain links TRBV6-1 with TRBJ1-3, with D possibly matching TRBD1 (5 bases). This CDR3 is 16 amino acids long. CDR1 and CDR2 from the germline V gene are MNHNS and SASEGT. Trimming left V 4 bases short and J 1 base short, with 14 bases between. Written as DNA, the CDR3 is TGTGCCAGCAGTGGAACAGGACTCAAATCTGGAAACACCATATATTTT. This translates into CASSGTGLKSGNTIYF.

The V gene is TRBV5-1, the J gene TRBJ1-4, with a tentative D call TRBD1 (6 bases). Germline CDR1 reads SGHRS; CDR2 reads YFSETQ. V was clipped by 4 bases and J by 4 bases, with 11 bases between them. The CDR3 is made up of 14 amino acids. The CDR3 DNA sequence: TGCGCCAGCAGCGGTACAGGGAATAATGAAAAACTGTTTTTT. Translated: CASSGTGNNEKLFF.

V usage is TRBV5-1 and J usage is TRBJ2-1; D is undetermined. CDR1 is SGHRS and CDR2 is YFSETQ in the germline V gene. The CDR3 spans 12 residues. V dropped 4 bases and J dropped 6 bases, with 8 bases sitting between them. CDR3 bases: TGCGCCAGCAGCATCCAGACCAATGAGCAGTTCTTC. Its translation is CASSIQTNEQFF.

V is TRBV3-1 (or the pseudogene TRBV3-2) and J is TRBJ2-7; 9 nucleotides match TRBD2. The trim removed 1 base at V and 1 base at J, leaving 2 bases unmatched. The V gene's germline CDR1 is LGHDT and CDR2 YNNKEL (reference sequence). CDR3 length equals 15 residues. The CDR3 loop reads CASSQVTSGSYEQYF. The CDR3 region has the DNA TGTGCCAGCAGCCAAGTGACTAGCGGATCCTACGAGCAGTACTTC.

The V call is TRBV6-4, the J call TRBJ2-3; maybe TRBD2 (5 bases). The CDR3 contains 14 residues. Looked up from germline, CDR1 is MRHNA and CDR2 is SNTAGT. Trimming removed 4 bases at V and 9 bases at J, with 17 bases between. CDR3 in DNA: TGTGCCAGCAGTGCCCCCCTGGGAGCGGCCACGCAGTATTTT. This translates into CASSAPLGAATQYF.

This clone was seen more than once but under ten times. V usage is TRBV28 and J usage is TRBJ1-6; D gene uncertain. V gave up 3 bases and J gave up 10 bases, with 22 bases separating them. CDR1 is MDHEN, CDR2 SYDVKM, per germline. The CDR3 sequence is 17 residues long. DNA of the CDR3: TGTGCCAGCAGTTTCTCCCCCGCGGGGAGCCTTGGATCACCCCTCCACTTT. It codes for CASSFSPAGSLGSPLHF.

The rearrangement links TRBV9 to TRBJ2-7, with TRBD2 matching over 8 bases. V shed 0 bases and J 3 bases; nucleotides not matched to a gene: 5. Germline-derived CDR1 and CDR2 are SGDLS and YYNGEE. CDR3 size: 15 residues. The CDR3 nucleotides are TGTGCCAGCAGCGTAGGGGGGCTAGCGGGCTACGAGCAGTACTTC. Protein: CASSVGGLAGYEQYF.

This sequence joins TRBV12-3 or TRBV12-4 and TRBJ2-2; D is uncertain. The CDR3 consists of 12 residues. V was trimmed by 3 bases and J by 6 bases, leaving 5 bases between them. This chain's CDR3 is CASSFPAGELFF. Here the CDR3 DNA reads TGTGCCAGCAGTTTCCCGGCCGGGGAGCTGTTTTTT.

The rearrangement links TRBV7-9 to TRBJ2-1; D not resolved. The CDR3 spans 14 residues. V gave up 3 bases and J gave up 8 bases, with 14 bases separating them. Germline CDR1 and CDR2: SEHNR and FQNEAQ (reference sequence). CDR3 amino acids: CASSFLTLTHEQFF. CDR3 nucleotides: TGTGCCAGCAGCTTTTTGACTCTCACCCATGAGCAGTTCTTC.

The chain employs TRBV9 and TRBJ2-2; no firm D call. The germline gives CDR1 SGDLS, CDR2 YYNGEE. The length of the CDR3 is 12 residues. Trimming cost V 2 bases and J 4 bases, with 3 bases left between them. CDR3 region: CASSVGTGELFF. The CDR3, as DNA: TGTGCCAGCAGCGTTGGCACCGGGGAGCTGTTTTTT.

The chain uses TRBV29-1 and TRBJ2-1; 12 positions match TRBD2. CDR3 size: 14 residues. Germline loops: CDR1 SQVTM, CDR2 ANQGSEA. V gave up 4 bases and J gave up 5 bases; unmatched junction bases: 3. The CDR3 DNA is TGCAGCGTTGGACTAGCGGGAGTGCACAATGAGCAGTTCTTC. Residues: CSVGLAGVHNEQFF.

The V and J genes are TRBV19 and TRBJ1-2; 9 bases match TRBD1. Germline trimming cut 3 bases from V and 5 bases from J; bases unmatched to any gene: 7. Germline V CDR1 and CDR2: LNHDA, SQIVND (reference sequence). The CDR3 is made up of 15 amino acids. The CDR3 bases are TGTGCCAGTAGTATCTTTGAGGACAGGGGTTATGGCTACACCTTC. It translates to CASSIFEDRGYGYTF.

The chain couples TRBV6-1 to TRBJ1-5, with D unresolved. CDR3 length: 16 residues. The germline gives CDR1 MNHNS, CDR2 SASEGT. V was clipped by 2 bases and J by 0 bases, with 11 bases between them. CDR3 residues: CASSETRHASNQPQHF. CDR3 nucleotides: TGTGCCAGCAGTGAAACTCGACACGCTAGCAATCAGCCCCAGCATTTT.